This T cell receptor (beta chain) was sequenced in a study of T cell responses to AZD1222 COVID-19 vaccine. Findings of the study overall: Reportedly, close to half of spike-specific TCRs are directed against unmutated variant regions. Spike-specific TCR repertoires showed rising breadth and depth after two AZD1222 doses. Repertoire sampling happened only post peak T cell response. There were mostly white British donors and more females than males, and clonal diversity was possibly underestimated.

Libraries were prepared by immunoSEQ multiplex PCR; TCRdb keeps only in-frame clonotypes and omits some of them. Among 150,000 or so clones listed, 91% were seen once. As regards this clone: Antigen unknown.

Germline V gene lookup returns CDR1 SGHDN and CDR2 FVKESK. The CDR3 spans 15 residues. Trimming pared 0 bases from V and 4 bases from J, leaving 10 bases between. The receptor was isolated from an adult who received the AZD1222 COVID-19 vaccine. J is TRBJ2-1 and V is TRBV14, with D perhaps matching TRBD1 (6 bases). The source material was peripheral blood, sampled 28 days after the second AZD1222 dose. This chain's CDR3 is CASSQEQGWYNEQFF. The CDR3 DNA follows: TGTGCCAGCAGCCAAGAGCAGGGGTGGTACAATGAGCAGTTCTTC.